This entry is about one TCR beta chain. Its target is not known. The sample is drawn from a study of long-term antiretroviral therapy in people with HIV. General study points: Diversity increased after ART yet remained lower than in transplant donor controls. The clones with expansion before ART were dominant in the repertoire at all time points. Repertoires with HIV possessed tighter CDR3 length spans than those of controls.

The authors ran the immunoSEQ assay, v3.0, at survey level. Libraries were prepared by immunoSEQ multiplex PCR; TCRdb keeps only in-frame clonotypes and omits some of them. The data hold around 21,000 clones, with about four fifths observed a single time. The CDR3 covers 15 residues. Germline V gene data show CDR1 as MNHEY and CDR2 as SVGAGI. V gave up 2 bases and J gave up 7 bases; unmatched junction bases: 5. United States facilities provided treatment to all participants with HIV. This sample comprised unsorted PBMCs, obtained 0.1 years before starting antiretroviral therapy. This TCR came from a man in his forties with HIV. The V call is TRBV6-5, the J call TRBJ1-4, with 9 bases identical to TRBD1. CDR3 in DNA: TGTGCCAGCAGTTACCGGGGGACAGGGCGTGAAAAACTGTTTTTT. Its protein product is CASSYRGTGREKLFF.